A selection of T cell receptor beta chains follows, all from one sample in a study of T-cell memory formation after mild COVID-19. TCRdb analysed the 5' RACE reads with MiXCR anew, one entry per CDR3 protein. This table holds about 190,000 distinct CDR3 sequences, approximately 20% found once. The sequenced sample consisted of PBMCs or a T cell subset sorted from them (not recorded which). The source is an adult woman who had mild COVID-19 (a few samples of this study predate the infection). Cell type and time point are not known. Each CDR3 is given with its conserved first and last residue. Fields, in order: D gene, J gene, clone size, V gene, CDR3 DNA, CDR3 protein. The D gene is left open where the match is weak. Size is omitted from some rows. Given values are once, few, many or a class for expanded clones.

TRBD1,TRBJ1-2,-,TRBV20-1,TGCAGTGCTACGATTTTAGGGGGCGGCGATGGCTACACCTTC,CSATILGGGDGYTF
-,TRBJ1-1,-,TRBV7-9,TGTGCCAGCGCCCTCCCGGCCTCGAACACTGAAGCTTTCTTT,CASALPASNTEAFF
-,TRBJ2-1,-,TRBV24-1,TGTGCCACCAGGGCTGGGTCAGTCGATGAGCAGTTCTTC,CATRAGSVDEQFF
TRBD2,TRBJ2-3,-,TRBV5-1,TGCGCCAGCAGCTTTGAACTAGCGGGCACAGATACGCAGTATTTT,CASSFELAGTDTQYF
-,TRBJ2-1,-,TRBV20-1,TGCAGTGCTAGCCCCCCCGGACCATACAATGAGCAGTTCTTC,CSASPPGPYNEQFF
TRBD1,TRBJ2-5,few,TRBV7-7,TGTGCCAGCAGCGCGACAGGGAGACAAGAGACCCAGTACTTC,CASSATGRQETQYF
-,TRBJ1-5,few,TRBV30,TGTGCCTGGAGTGTACAAGGGGATCAGCCCCAGCATTTT,CAWSVQGDQPQHF
TRBD1,TRBJ2-1,few,TRBV25-1,TGTGCCAGCAGTGAACCCGGGACAGGGGGGATCAATGAGCAGTTCTTC,CASSEPGTGGINEQFF
-,TRBJ2-3,-,TRBV2,TGTGCCAGCAATAGCAGGGGGGTCCGCACAGATACGCAGTATTTT,CASNSRGVRTDTQYF
TRBD1,TRBJ1-1,few,TRBV5-1,TGCGCCAGCAGCCGGGGACAGGGGCCGACTGAAGCTTTCTTT,CASSRGQGPTEAFF
-,TRBJ1-1,-,TRBV4-3,TGCGCCAGCAGCCAAGAAACAGGCTTGAACACTGAAGCTTTCTTT,CASSQETGLNTEAFF
TRBD1,TRBJ1-1,few,TRBV12-3/TRBV12-4,TGTGCCAGCACTATAGGGGGCCAGGGCAAAACGGAAGCTTTCTTT,CASTIGGQGKTEAFF
-,TRBJ2-2,-,TRBV20-1,TGCAGTGCGAAAGAGACCGGGGAGCTGTTTTTT,CSAKETGELFF
TRBD2,TRBJ2-3,-,TRBV7-9,TGTGCCAGCAGCTTGGGGCTTGGCCGAGGGAAGACTAGCGGGGGAAACACAGATACGCAGTATTTT,CASSLGLGRGKTSGGNTDTQYF
-,TRBJ2-7,-,TRBV10-3,TGTGCCATCGGTAGGACCGAGTACGAGCAGTACTTC,CAIGRTEYEQYF